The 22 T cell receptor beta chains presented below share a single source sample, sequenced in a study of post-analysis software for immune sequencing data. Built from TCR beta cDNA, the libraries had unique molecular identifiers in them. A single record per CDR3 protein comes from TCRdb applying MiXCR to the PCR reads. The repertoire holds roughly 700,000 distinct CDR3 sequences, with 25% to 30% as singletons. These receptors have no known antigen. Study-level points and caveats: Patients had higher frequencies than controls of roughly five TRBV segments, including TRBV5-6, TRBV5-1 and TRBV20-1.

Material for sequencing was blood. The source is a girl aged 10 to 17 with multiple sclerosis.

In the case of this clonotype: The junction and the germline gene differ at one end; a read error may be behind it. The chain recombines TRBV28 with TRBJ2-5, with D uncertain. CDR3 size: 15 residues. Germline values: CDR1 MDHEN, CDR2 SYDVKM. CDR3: CAGSFRQRIQETQYF. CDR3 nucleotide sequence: TGTGCCGGCAGTTTTCGCCAACGAATCCAAGAGACCCAGTACTTC.

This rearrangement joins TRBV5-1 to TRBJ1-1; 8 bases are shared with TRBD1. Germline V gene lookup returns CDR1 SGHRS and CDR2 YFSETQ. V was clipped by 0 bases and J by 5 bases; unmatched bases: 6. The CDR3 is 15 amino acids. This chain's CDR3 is CASSLDGRGQTEAFF. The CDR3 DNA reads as TGCGCCAGCAGCTTGGATGGCAGGGGGCAAACTGAAGCTTTCTTT. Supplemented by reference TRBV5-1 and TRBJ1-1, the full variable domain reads KAGVTQTPRYLIKTRGQQVTLSCSPISGHRSVSWYQQTPGQGLQFLFEYFSETQRNKGNFPGRFSGRQFSNSRSEMNVSTLELGDSALYLCASSLDGRGQTEAFFGQGTRLTVV.

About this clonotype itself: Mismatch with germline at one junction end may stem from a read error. In DNA, the CDR3 is TGTGCCAGCAGTTCATTGGGACAGAGCAATCGGCCCCAGCATTTT. Encoded protein: CASSSLGQSNRPQHF. The chain employs TRBV27 and TRBJ1-5; 7 bases are shared with TRBD1. This CDR3 has 15 residues. CDR1 is MNHEY and CDR2 is SMNVEV in the germline V gene (reference sequence).

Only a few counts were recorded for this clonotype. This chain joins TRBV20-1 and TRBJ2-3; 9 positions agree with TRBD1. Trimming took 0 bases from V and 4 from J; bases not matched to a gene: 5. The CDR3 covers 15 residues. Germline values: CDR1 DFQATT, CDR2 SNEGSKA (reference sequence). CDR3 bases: TGCAGTGCTAGAGATTGGGACAGGGCCCCAGATACGCAGTATTTT. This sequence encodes CSARDWDRAPDTQYF.

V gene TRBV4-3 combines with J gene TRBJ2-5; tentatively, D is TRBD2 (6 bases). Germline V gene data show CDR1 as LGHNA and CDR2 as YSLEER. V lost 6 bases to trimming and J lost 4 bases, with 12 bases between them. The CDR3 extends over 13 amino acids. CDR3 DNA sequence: TGCGCCAGCAGTGGAATCGGGGGAGAGACCCAGTACTTC. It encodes CASSGIGGETQYF.

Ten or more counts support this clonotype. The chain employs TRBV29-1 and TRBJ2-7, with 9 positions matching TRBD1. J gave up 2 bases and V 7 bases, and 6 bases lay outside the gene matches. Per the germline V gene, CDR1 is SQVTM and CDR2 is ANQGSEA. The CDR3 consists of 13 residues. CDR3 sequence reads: CSGLRDRAYEQYF. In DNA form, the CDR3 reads TGCAGCGGACTCCGGGACAGGGCCTACGAGCAGTACTTC.

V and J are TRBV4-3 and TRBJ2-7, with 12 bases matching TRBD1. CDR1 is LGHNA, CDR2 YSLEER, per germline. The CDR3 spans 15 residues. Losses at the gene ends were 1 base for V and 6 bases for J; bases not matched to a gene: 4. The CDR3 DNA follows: TGCGCCAGCAGCCAAGCCGGGACAGGGGGCAGCGAGCAGTACTTC. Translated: CASSQAGTGGSEQYF.

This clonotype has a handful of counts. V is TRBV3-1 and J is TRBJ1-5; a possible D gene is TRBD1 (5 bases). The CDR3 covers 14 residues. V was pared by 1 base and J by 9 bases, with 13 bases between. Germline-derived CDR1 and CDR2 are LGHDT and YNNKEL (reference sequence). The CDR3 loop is CASSQGPAGRPQHF. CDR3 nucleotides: TGTGCCAGCAGCCAAGGACCGGCGGGGCGGCCCCAGCATTTT. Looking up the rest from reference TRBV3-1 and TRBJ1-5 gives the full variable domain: DTAVSQTPKYLVTQMGNDKSIKCEQNLGHDTMYWYKQDSKKFLKIMFSYNNKELIINETVPNRFSPKSPDKAHLNLHINSLELGDSAVYFCASSQGPAGRPQHFGDGTRLSIL.

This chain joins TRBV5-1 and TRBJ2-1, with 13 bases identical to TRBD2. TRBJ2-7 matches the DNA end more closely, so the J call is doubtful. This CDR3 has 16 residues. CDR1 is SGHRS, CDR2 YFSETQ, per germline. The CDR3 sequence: CASSLTGLAGVYEQYF. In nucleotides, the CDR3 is TGCGCCAGCAGCTTAACCGGACTAGCGGGAGTCTACGAGCAGTACTTC.

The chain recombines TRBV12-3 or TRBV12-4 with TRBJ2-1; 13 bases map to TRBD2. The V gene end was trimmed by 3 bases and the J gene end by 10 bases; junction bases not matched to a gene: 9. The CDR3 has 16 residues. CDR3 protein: CASSLGTSGRGGEQFF. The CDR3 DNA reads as TGTGCCAGCAGTTTGGGTACTAGCGGGAGGGGAGGCGAGCAGTTCTTC.

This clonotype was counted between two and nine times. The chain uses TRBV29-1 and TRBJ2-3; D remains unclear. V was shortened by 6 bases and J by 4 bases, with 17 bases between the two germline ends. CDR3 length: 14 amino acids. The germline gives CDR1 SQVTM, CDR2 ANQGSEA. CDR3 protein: CSVGQTDHPDTQYF. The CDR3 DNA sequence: TGCAGCGTCGGCCAGACGGACCATCCAGATACGCAGTATTTT.

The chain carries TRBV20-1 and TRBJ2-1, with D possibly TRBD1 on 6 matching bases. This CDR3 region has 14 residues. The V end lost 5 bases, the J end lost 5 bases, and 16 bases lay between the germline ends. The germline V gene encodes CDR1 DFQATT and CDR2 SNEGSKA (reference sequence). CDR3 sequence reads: CSAPVGRGDNEQFF. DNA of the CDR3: TGCAGTGCTCCGGTTGGCAGGGGTGACAATGAGCAGTTCTTC.

The CDR3 sequence is CASSQRDRELYAKDTQYF. In DNA form, the CDR3 reads TGTGCCAGCAGCCAACGGGACAGGGAACTTTATGCAAAGGATACGCAGTATTTT. The V and J genes are TRBV14 and TRBJ2-3; TRBD1 matches 9 bases. Germline CDR1 reads SGHDN; CDR2 reads FVKESK. V was clipped by 2 bases and J by 6 bases; unmatched bases: 15. The CDR3 is 18 amino acids.

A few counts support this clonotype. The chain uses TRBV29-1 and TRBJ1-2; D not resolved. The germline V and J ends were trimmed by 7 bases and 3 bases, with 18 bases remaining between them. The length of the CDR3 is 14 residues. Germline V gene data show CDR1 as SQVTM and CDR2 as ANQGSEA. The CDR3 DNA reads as TGCAGCGCCCAGATCCAGGCGTGGTACTATGGCTACACCTTC. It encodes CSAQIQAWYYGYTF. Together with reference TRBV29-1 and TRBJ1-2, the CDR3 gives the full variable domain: SAVISQKPSRDICQRGTSLTIQCQVDSQVTMMFWYRQQPGQSLTLIATANQGSEATYESGFVIDKFPISRPNLTFSTLTVSNMSPEDSSIYLCSAQIQAWYYGYTFGSGTRLTVV.

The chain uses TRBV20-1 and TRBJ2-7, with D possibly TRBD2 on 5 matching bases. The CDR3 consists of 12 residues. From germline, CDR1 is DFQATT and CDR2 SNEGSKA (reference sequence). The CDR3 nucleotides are TGCAGGGGAGACGCTCCAACATACGAGCAGTACTTC. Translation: CRGDAPTYEQYF.

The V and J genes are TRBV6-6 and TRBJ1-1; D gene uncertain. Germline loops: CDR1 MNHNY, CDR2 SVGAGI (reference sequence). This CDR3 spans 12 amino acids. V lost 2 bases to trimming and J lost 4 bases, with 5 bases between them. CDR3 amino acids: CASSYVSTEAFF. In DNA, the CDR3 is TGTGCCAGCAGTTACGTCAGCACTGAAGCTTTCTTT.

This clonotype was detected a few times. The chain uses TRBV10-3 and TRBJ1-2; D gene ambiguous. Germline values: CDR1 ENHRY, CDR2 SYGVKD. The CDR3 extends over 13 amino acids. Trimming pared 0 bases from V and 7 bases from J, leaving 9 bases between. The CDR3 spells CAISESGLGGYTF. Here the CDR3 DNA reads TGTGCCATCAGTGAGTCAGGGCTAGGTGGCTACACCTTC.

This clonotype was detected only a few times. The CDR3 sequence: CASSHDPGETQYF. The CDR3 DNA reads as TGCGCCAGCAGCCATGACCCTGGGGAGACCCAGTACTTC. The chain couples TRBV4-1 to TRBJ2-5; D is ambiguous. This CDR3 has 13 amino acids. Looked up from germline, CDR1 is MGHRA and CDR2 is YSYEKL. V was pared by 3 bases and J by 5 bases, with 10 bases between.

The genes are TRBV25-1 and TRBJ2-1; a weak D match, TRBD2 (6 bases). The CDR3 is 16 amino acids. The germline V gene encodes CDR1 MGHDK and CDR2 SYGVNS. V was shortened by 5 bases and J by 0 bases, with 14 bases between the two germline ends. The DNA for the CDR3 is TGTGCCAGCAGTCAGAGCGGGCCAAGCTCCTACAATGAGCAGTTCTTC. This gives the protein CASSQSGPSSYNEQFF.

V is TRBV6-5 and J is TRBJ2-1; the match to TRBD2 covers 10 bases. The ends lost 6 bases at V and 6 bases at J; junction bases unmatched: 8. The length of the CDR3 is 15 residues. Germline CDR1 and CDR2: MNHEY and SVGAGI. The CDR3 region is CASRFEREGGNEQFF. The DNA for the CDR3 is TGTGCCAGCAGGTTCGAGCGGGAGGGAGGCAATGAGCAGTTCTTC.

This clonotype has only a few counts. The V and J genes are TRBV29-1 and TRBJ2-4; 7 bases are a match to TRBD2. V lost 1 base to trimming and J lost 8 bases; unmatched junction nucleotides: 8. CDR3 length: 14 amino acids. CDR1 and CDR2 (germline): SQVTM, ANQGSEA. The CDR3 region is CSVEGGGGGDIQYF. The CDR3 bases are TGCAGCGTTGAAGGGGGGGGTGGCGGGGACATTCAGTACTTC.

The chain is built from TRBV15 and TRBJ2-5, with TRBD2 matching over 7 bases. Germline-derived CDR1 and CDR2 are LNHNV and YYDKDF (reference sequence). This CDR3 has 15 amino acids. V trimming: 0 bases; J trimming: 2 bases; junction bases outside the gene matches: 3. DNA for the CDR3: TGTGCCACCAGCAGAGAAACGGGACTACAAGAGACCCAGTACTTC. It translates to CATSRETGLQETQYF.